Listed below are T cell receptor beta chains from one sample, sequenced in a study of cytomegalovirus exposure and HLA in healthy donors. The repertoire was sequenced with immunoSEQ multiplex PCR; TCRdb's copy has only in-frame clones and lacks some. Of over 150,000 clones listed, about 82% were seen once; the top ten hold 1%. Specimen: PBMCs. These receptor sequences come from a woman aged 50 to 60 in good health and CMV-seropositive. The CDR3 runs from the conserved cysteine through the conserved F or W. The D gene is left open where the match is weak. Part of the rows lack a size; the others show once, few, many or a class for expanded clones.

TRBD2	TRBJ2-7	TRBV7-2	-	TGTGCCAGCAGCCTAGCGGGAGATGTCTACGAGCAGTACTTC	CASSLAGDVYEQYF
-	TRBJ2-7	TRBV27	-	TGTGCCAGCAGTTTATCCCTCGGCTCCTACGAGCAGTACTTC	CASSLSLGSYEQYF
-	TRBJ1-1	TRBV27	-	TGTGCCAGCAGTCCTCGACAGAACACTGAAGCTTTCTTT	CASSPRQNTEAFF
-	TRBJ1-1	TRBV19	-	TGTGCCAGTAGTCCTTCGGGACTCCCTTCGAACACTGAAGCTTTCTTT	CASSPSGLPSNTEAFF
TRBD1	TRBJ2-7	TRBV9	-	TGTGCCAGCAGCCCTATGGGGACAGCCTACGAGCAGTACTTC	CASSPMGTAYEQYF
-	TRBJ1-3	TRBV9	few	TGTGCCAGCAGCGTTACGGACAGCTCTGGAAACACCATATATTTT	CASSVTDSSGNTIYF
TRBD1	TRBJ1-1	TRBV2	-	TGTGCCAGCAAAGGCAGGGGGCGGGGCACTGAAGCTTTCTTT	CASKGRGRGTEAFF
-	TRBJ1-1	TRBV28	few	TGTGCCAGCAGTCTACCGGGAGGGCTGAACACTGAAGCTTTCTTT	CASSLPGGLNTEAFF
TRBD1	TRBJ1-3	TRBV5-4	-	TGTGCCAGCAGCAAGACAGGGGGCTTCTCCCCTTCCTCTGGAAACACCATATATTTT	CASSKTGGFSPSSGNTIYF
TRBD1	TRBJ1-4	TRBV6-1	-	TGTGCCAGCAGTGATTTGGGACAGGGGGCATTAGTAGATGAAAAACTGTTTTTT	CASSDLGQGALVDEKLFF
-	TRBJ2-1	TRBV2	-	TGTGCCAGCAGTCCCCAGGGTTGGGACAATGAGCAGTTCTTC	CASSPQGWDNEQFF
TRBD2	TRBJ2-1	TRBV19	few	TGTGCCAGTAGTAGAACTCCCCTAGCGGGAGGGCCCAATGAGCAGTTCTTC	CASSRTPLAGGPNEQFF
TRBD1	TRBJ1-2	TRBV5-1	-	TGCGCCAGCAGCTCGACAGGGTTAGGCTATGGCTACACCTTC	CASSSTGLGYGYTF
-	TRBJ2-5	TRBV9	-	TGTGCCTCTAGCCGACTCTCTACCCAAGAGACCCAGTACTTC	CASSRLSTQETQYF
-	TRBJ1-5	TRBV21-1	-	TGTGCCAGCAGCAATCCCTACAGGGAAATAAGCCAGCCCCAGCATTTT	CASSNPYREISQPQHF
-	TRBJ1-4	TRBV7-9	-	TGTGCCAGCAGCTCAGGACTCTCAACTAATGAAAAACTGTTTTTT	CASSSGLSTNEKLFF
TRBD1	TRBJ2-1	TRBV28	-	TGTGCCAGCAGTTTGTCAGGACAGGGGCTAATCTTC	CASSLSGQGLIF
-	TRBJ2-2	TRBV7-2	-	TGTGCCAGCAGCTTAGCTGTGAACTTGAACACCGGGGAGCTGTTTTTT	CASSLAVNLNTGELFF
TRBD1	TRBJ1-2	TRBV15	-	TGTGCCACCAGCAGAGCAATACAGGGGGCCTGGGGCTACACCTTC	CATSRAIQGAWGYTF
TRBD1	TRBJ1-1	TRBV7-2	-	TGTGCCAGCAGCCCCAGACAGGGGAGAACTGAAGCTTTCTTT	CASSPRQGRTEAFF
TRBD2	TRBJ2-1	TRBV11-1	-	TGTGCCAGCAGCTTGCGGCTAGCGGGTTACAATGAGCAGTTCTTC	CASSLRLAGYNEQFF
TRBD1	TRBJ1-2	TRBV4-3	-	TGCGCCAGCAGCCAATCGACAGGGGTAAACTATGGCTACACCTTC	CASSQSTGVNYGYTF
-	TRBJ1-2	TRBV5-6	-	TGTGCCAGCAGCTCCTCCGGGTCCCTGGGCTATGGCTACACCTTC	CASSSSGSLGYGYTF
TRBD1	TRBJ1-5	TRBV19	-	TGTGCCAGTCGCACGGACAGGGGGCCGCGTCAGCCCCAGCATTTT	CASRTDRGPRQPQHF
TRBD2	TRBJ2-1	TRBV15	few	TGTGCCACCAGCAGAGATCCCCCTCGAGCTTGGCGGGAGTCCTACAATGAGCAGTTCTTC	CATSRDPPRAWRESYNEQFF
-	TRBJ1-2	TRBV5-5	-	TGTGCCAGCAGCTTGGAAAGGGGAAGTAATGGCTACACCTTC	CASSLERGSNGYTF
-	TRBJ1-4	TRBV2	few	TGTGCCAGCAGTGAACGGGACTTAAAGGGGGAAAAACTGTTTTTT	CASSERDLKGEKLFF
-	TRBJ2-1	TRBV7-2	-	TGTGCCAGCAGCCCCGAGACAGACAATGAGCAGTTCTTC	CASSPETDNEQFF
-	TRBJ2-3	TRBV7-9	-	TGTGCCAGCAGCTTGGTAACGGGAGAAACAGATACGCAGTATTTT	CASSLVTGETDTQYF
-	TRBJ1-1	TRBV7-9	-	TGTTCCAGCAGCCGGCGGGAAGTCAACACTGAAGCTTTCTTT	CSSSRREVNTEAFF
-	TRBJ2-1	TRBV19	-	TGTGCCAGTAGTATAGCAACAGGGAGTAGGAATGAGCAGTTCTTC	CASSIATGSRNEQFF
-	TRBJ1-5	TRBV6-1	-	TGTGCCAGCAAGCCGGGGATGGAGGGCAATCAGCCCCAGCATTTT	CASKPGMEGNQPQHF
TRBD1	TRBJ1-1	TRBV19	-	TGTGCCAGTAATGACAGGGCGAACACTGAAGCTTTCTTT	CASNDRANTEAFF